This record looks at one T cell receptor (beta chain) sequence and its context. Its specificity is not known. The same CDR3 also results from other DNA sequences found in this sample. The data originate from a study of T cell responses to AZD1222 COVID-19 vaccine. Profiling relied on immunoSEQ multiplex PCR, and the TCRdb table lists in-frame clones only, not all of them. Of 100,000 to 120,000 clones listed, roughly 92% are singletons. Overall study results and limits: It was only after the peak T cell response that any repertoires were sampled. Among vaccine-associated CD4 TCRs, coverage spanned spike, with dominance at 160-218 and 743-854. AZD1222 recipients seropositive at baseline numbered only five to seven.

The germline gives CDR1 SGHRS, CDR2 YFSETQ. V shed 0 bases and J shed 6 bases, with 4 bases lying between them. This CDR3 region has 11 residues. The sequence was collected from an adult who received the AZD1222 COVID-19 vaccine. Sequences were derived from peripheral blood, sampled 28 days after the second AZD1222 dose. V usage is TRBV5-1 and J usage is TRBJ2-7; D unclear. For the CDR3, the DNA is TGCGCCAGCAGCTTGGTGGGCGAGCAGTACTTC. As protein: CASSLVGEQYF.